Listed below are T cell receptor beta chains from one sample, sequenced in a study of T-cell memory formation after mild COVID-19. TCRdb independently ran MiXCR on the 5' RACE reads; one entry per CDR3 protein. Here the sample spans 25,000 to 35,000 distinct CDR3 sequences, more than 10% being singletons. The sequenced sample was PBMCs or a T cell subset sorted from them (not recorded which). The origin of the receptors is an adult woman who had mild COVID-19 (a few samples of this study predate the infection). Cell type and time point are not known. CDR3s include the opening cysteine and the closing phenylalanine or tryptophan. The order of the fields is D gene, V gene, clone size, J gene, CDR3 DNA, CDR3 protein. The D gene is left open where the match is weak. Some rows mark clone size as missing; the rest say once, few, many or name a class of expanded clone.

>TRBD2|TRBV4-2|NA|TRBJ2-5
TGTGCCAGCAGCCAAGATAGCGGGGGGGCCGAGACCCAGTACTTC
CASSQDSGGAETQYF
>NA|TRBV30|NA|TRBJ2-7
TGTGCCTGGAGTGTACAGGTCCAGTACGAGCAGTACTTC
CAWSVQVQYEQYF
>TRBD1|TRBV12-3/TRBV12-4|many|TRBJ2-5
TGTGCCAGCAGTTTGACAGGGATCCAGTACTTC
CASSLTGIQYF
>NA|TRBV19|many|TRBJ1-2
TGTGCCAGGCCGGGGACCGACTATGGCTACACCTTC
CARPGTDYGYTF
>NA|TRBV5-5|NA|TRBJ2-6
TGTGCCAGCAGCCCCAGGACTGACTACTCTGGGGCCAACGTCCTGACTTTC
CASSPRTDYSGANVLTF
>NA|TRBV2|many|TRBJ1-6
TGTGCCAGCAGTGAGAGGACGGTCAATAATTCACCCCTCCACTTT
CASSERTVNNSPLHF
>NA|TRBV6-2/TRBV6-3|many|TRBJ2-7
TGTGCCAGCAGTTTTGGACAGAAGTACGAGCAGTACTTC
CASSFGQKYEQYF
>NA|TRBV30|many|TRBJ2-4
TGTGCCTGGAGTGGCGGACAGCCGGTTTTAGTGGGACCCAAAAACATTCAGTACTTC
CAWSGGQPVLVGPKNIQYF
>TRBD1|TRBV2|many|TRBJ2-5
TGTGCCAGCAGTGTTGACAGGGTGGAGACCCAGTACTTC
CASSVDRVETQYF
>TRBD2|TRBV6-5|many|TRBJ2-7
TGTGCCAGCAGCCGACTCTGGACTAGAGCCTACGAGCAGTACTTC
CASSRLWTRAYEQYF
>TRBD2|TRBV7-8|once|TRBJ2-3
TGTGCCAGCAGCTTAGGCGGACTAGCGGGAGGGATAACAGATACGCAGTATTTT
CASSLGGLAGGITDTQYF
>TRBD2|TRBV5-4|NA|TRBJ2-3
TGTGCCAGCAGTCTTCCTAGCGGGGGGCGAGGCCCAGATACGCAGTATTTT
CASSLPSGGRGPDTQYF
>NA|TRBV20-1|NA|TRBJ2-5
TGCAGTGCTAGAGTAATACTCGGCCAAGAGACCCAGTACTTC
CSARVILGQETQYF
>NA|TRBV7-9|medium-sized|TRBJ2-5
TGTGCCAGCAGCTCCAGGGGCCCAGAGACCCAGTACTTC
CASSSRGPETQYF
>NA|TRBV7-3|many|TRBJ2-7
TGTGCCAGCTACCCCTCAGAGGACGAGCAGTACTTC
CASYPSEDEQYF
>TRBD1|TRBV29-1|many|TRBJ1-2
TGCAGCGGCTCCCAGGGGGAAGGCTATGGCTACACCTTC
CSGSQGEGYGYTF
>NA|TRBV9|NA|TRBJ1-1
TGTGCCAGCAGCAACATGAACACTGAAGCTTTCTTT
CASSNMNTEAFF
>TRBD2|TRBV7-7|many|TRBJ2-2
TGTGCTAGCAGCTCCTTCCTAGCGGGACTAGCGGGACCCGCGAACACCGGGGAGCTGTTTTTT
CASSSFLAGLAGPANTGELFF
>NA|TRBV7-9|many|TRBJ2-1
TGTGCCAGCAGCCCCACATGGGCAGGCGGAACCTACAATGAGCAGTTCTTC
CASSPTWAGGTYNEQFF
>NA|TRBV7-9|many|TRBJ2-4
TGTGCCAGCTCGCGGAGCGGAGGGCCCGACGTTGTGGACATTCAGTACTTC
CASSRSGGPDVVDIQYF
>NA|TRBV7-3|many|TRBJ1-1
TGTGCCAGCAGCAGACAGAGTAACACTGAAGCTTTCTTT
CASSRQSNTEAFF
>NA|TRBV9|many|TRBJ2-7
TGTGCCAGCAGCGTAGGACAGATCTCCTACGAGCAGTACTTC
CASSVGQISYEQYF
>NA|TRBV5-6|many|TRBJ1-1
TGTGCCAGCAGCTGGGGACAACTGGCCTCGTGGGCTTTCTTT
CASSWGQLASWAFF
>TRBD2|TRBV5-1|NA|TRBJ2-1
TGCGCCAGCAGCATAGCCGGGACTAGCGCAGGCGATGAGCAGTTCTTC
CASSIAGTSAGDEQFF
>NA|TRBV7-3|many|TRBJ2-3
TGTGCCAGCAGCTTAGGGGCAAGGGGTCAGGGGACAGATACGCAGTATTTT
CASSLGARGQGTDTQYF
>TRBD1|TRBV5-1|many|TRBJ1-1
TGCGCCAGCAGCTTGGAGCCACAGGGGGCGCGTGGCACTGAAGCTTTCTTT
CASSLEPQGARGTEAFF
>TRBD1|TRBV5-1|many|TRBJ2-1
TGCGCCAGCAGCTTGGACGGGACAGGGGGTCAGGAGCAGTTCTTC
CASSLDGTGGQEQFF
>TRBD1|TRBV10-3|many|TRBJ2-5
TGTGCCATCAGTCGACAGGGTGACGGAGAGACCCAGTACTTC
CAISRQGDGETQYF
>NA|TRBV14|many|TRBJ1-1
TGTGCCAGCAGCCAAGCTGGCGGCAGCGCCTGGTCTTTCTTT
CASSQAGGSAWSFF
>NA|TRBV20-1|many|TRBJ2-7
TGCAGTGCTCTTACCTCATACGAGCAGTACTTC
CSALTSYEQYF
>TRBD1|TRBV4-2|many|TRBJ1-1
TGTGCCAGCAGCCAAGCCCGACAGGGGGACGCTGAAGCTTTCTTT
CASSQARQGDAEAFF
>TRBD2|TRBV5-6|NA|TRBJ2-1
TGTGCCAGCAGCTTGGTTAGCGGGGGGGAGTTCTTC
CASSLVSGGEFF
>NA|TRBV5-1|many|TRBJ1-1
TGCGCCAGCAGCTTGGTTGCAGGGAAGGGCACTGAAGCTTTCTTT
CASSLVAGKGTEAFF
>TRBD1|TRBV20-1|many|TRBJ1-2
TGCAGTGCTAGAGTAGGCAGGGGGCGAGACTATGGCTACACCTTC
CSARVGRGRDYGYTF
>NA|TRBV7-9|many|TRBJ2-3
TGTGCCAGCAGATACCCGGACCGGTCAACGCAGTATTTT
CASRYPDRSTQYF
>NA|TRBV6-5|many|TRBJ2-1
TGTGCCAGCAGTTTTCTACAGGGTCTAACCTACAATGAGCAGTTCTTC
CASSFLQGLTYNEQFF
>NA|TRBV21-1|many|TRBJ2-5
TGTGCCAGCAGCAAAGCGGGCAGGGGTGGTGAGACCCAGTACTTC
CASSKAGRGGETQYF